Listed below are T cell receptor beta chains from one sample, sequenced in a study of blood T cells in healthy people across ages. TCRdb used MiXCR to reprocess the 5' RACE reads, holding one entry per CDR3 protein. Of over 1,500,000 distinct CDR3 sequences in the sample, about 50% were seen once. What was sequenced was blood. All receptors come from a middle-aged woman in good health. Both conserved end residues are part of each CDR3. Fields, in order: V gene, clone size, J gene, D gene, CDR3 protein, CDR3 DNA. D genes are given only for firm matches. The size entry is marked missing in some rows and otherwise reads once, few, many or a size class.

v_gene: TRBV12-3/TRBV12-4; abundance: few; j_gene: TRBJ2-5; d_gene: TRBD1; CDR3aa: CATKQGGQYQETQYF; CDR3nt: TGTGCCACCAAACAGGGGGGCCAGTACCAAGAGACCCAGTACTTC
v_gene: TRBV29-1; abundance: few; j_gene: TRBJ2-5; d_gene: NA; CDR3aa: CSVDGPRGGRGETQYF; CDR3nt: TGCAGCGTTGATGGACCCCGTGGGGGGCGGGGAGAGACCCAGTACTTC
v_gene: TRBV4-2; abundance: once; j_gene: TRBJ2-3; d_gene: NA; CDR3aa: CASSADPSDTQYF; CDR3nt: TGTGCCAGCAGCGCCGATCCATCAGATACGCAGTATTTT
v_gene: TRBV5-6; abundance: NA; j_gene: TRBJ2-5; d_gene: NA; CDR3aa: CASSRGPGAQETQYF; CDR3nt: TGTGCAAGCAGCCGGGGGCCGGGAGCCCAAGAGACCCAGTACTTC
v_gene: TRBV20-1; abundance: NA; j_gene: TRBJ2-4; d_gene: NA; CDR3aa: CSARDPLEVDIQYF; CDR3nt: TGCAGTGCTAGAGATCCCCTAGAAGTGGACATTCAGTACTTC
v_gene: TRBV14; abundance: few; j_gene: TRBJ2-5; d_gene: NA; CDR3aa: CASSQFRGFQETQYF; CDR3nt: TGTGCCAGCAGCCAGTTTCGGGGATTCCAAGAGACCCAGTACTTC
v_gene: TRBV4-2; abundance: few; j_gene: TRBJ1-5; d_gene: NA; CDR3aa: CASSQDRQSRQPQHF; CDR3nt: TGTGCCAGCAGCCAAGATCGACAGTCAAGACAGCCCCAGCATTTT
v_gene: TRBV7-2; abundance: few; j_gene: TRBJ2-7; d_gene: TRBD1; CDR3aa: CASSLGTDRGNEQYF; CDR3nt: TGTGCCAGCAGCTTAGGGACGGACAGGGGAAACGAGCAGTACTTC
v_gene: TRBV5-1; abundance: NA; j_gene: TRBJ2-5; d_gene: NA; CDR3aa: CASSLETRGWETQYF; CDR3nt: TGCGCCAGCAGCTTGGAGACTAGGGGATGGGAGACCCAGTACTTC
v_gene: TRBV6-5; abundance: NA; j_gene: TRBJ1-6; d_gene: NA; CDR3aa: CASSHPGSYNSPLHF; CDR3nt: TGTGCCAGCAGTCACCCCGGGAGCTATAATTCACCCCTCCACTTT
v_gene: TRBV6-1; abundance: NA; j_gene: TRBJ1-6; d_gene: TRBD1; CDR3aa: CASRETGNSPLHF; CDR3nt: TGTGCCAGCAGGGAGACAGGGAACTCACCCCTCCACTTT
v_gene: TRBV12-3/TRBV12-4; abundance: few; j_gene: TRBJ1-4; d_gene: NA; CDR3aa: CASREGATNEKLFF; CDR3nt: TGTGCCAGCAGGGAGGGTGCAACTAATGAAAAACTGTTTTTT
v_gene: TRBV5-1; abundance: NA; j_gene: TRBJ2-2; d_gene: TRBD2; CDR3aa: CASSLTAGGRTGELFF; CDR3nt: TGCGCCAGCAGCTTGACGGCGGGGGGCCGAACCGGGGAGCTGTTTTTT
v_gene: TRBV25-1; abundance: NA; j_gene: TRBJ2-7; d_gene: NA; CDR3aa: CASAARNRVNEQYF; CDR3nt: TGTGCCAGCGCGGCCCGGAACAGGGTCAACGAGCAGTACTTC
v_gene: TRBV20-1; abundance: NA; j_gene: TRBJ2-7; d_gene: NA; CDR3aa: CSASSPGTLVYEQYF; CDR3nt: TGCAGTGCTAGTTCCCCCGGGACATTAGTCTACGAGCAGTACTTC
v_gene: TRBV6-2/TRBV6-3; abundance: NA; j_gene: TRBJ2-1; d_gene: TRBD2; CDR3aa: CASSKTSGGPHQQGYDEQFF; CDR3nt: TGTGCCAGCAGTAAGACTAGCGGGGGCCCTCACCAACAGGGGTACGATGAGCAGTTCTTC
v_gene: TRBV25-1; abundance: few; j_gene: TRBJ2-5; d_gene: TRBD2; CDR3aa: CASSGRASGTQETQYF; CDR3nt: TGTGCCAGCAGTGGGAGGGCTAGCGGAACCCAAGAGACCCAGTACTTC
v_gene: TRBV6-6; abundance: few; j_gene: TRBJ2-1; d_gene: NA; CDR3aa: CASSYPFRGEQFF; CDR3nt: TGTGCCAGCAGTTACCCGTTCCGGGGGGAGCAGTTCTTC
v_gene: TRBV12-3/TRBV12-4; abundance: once; j_gene: TRBJ2-3; d_gene: TRBD2; CDR3aa: CASSLLGGQRGRFTDTQYF; CDR3nt: TGTGCCAGCAGTTTATTGGGGGGGCAGCGGGGGCGATTCACAGATACGCAGTATTTT
v_gene: TRBV20-1; abundance: NA; j_gene: TRBJ2-7; d_gene: NA; CDR3aa: CSAPDSKGILYYNEQYF; CDR3nt: TGCAGTGCCCCCGACAGTAAAGGTATCCTTTACTACAATGAGCAGTACTTC
v_gene: TRBV5-5; abundance: few; j_gene: TRBJ1-5; d_gene: NA; CDR3aa: CASSLAGDYQPQHF; CDR3nt: TGTGCCAGCAGCTTGGCCGGCGATTATCAGCCCCAGCATTTT
v_gene: TRBV12-3/TRBV12-4; abundance: NA; j_gene: TRBJ2-1; d_gene: NA; CDR3aa: CASSRVEASVDEQFF; CDR3nt: TGTGCCAGCAGTCGCGTTGAGGCTAGTGTGGATGAGCAGTTCTTC
v_gene: TRBV10-3; abundance: few; j_gene: TRBJ2-7; d_gene: TRBD2; CDR3aa: CAISGTSQSSYEQYF; CDR3nt: TGTGCCATCAGCGGGACTAGCCAAAGCTCCTACGAGCAGTACTTC
v_gene: TRBV2; abundance: many; j_gene: TRBJ2-7; d_gene: NA; CDR3aa: CASILRATGLGEQYF; CDR3nt: TGTGCCAGTATCCTCCGTGCGACAGGCCTTGGAGAGCAGTACTTC
v_gene: TRBV27; abundance: NA; j_gene: TRBJ2-7; d_gene: NA; CDR3aa: CASSGGSGQYF; CDR3nt: TGTGCCAGCAGTGGAGGGAGCGGGCAGTACTTC
v_gene: TRBV7-9; abundance: few; j_gene: TRBJ2-3; d_gene: NA; CDR3aa: CASSFKGQGTDTQYF; CDR3nt: TGTGCCAGCAGCTTCAAGGGCCAGGGGACAGATACGCAGTATTTT
v_gene: TRBV4-2; abundance: few; j_gene: TRBJ2-7; d_gene: NA; CDR3aa: CASSQNREREQYF; CDR3nt: TGTGCCAGCAGCCAGAACAGGGAACGCGAGCAGTACTTC
v_gene: TRBV14; abundance: NA; j_gene: TRBJ2-6; d_gene: NA; CDR3aa: CASSQDSPVLRGANVLTF; CDR3nt: TGTGCCAGCAGCCAAGATTCCCCCGTACTTAGGGGGGCCAACGTCCTGACTTTC
v_gene: TRBV12-3/TRBV12-4; abundance: NA; j_gene: TRBJ2-1; d_gene: NA; CDR3aa: CASTSRGRSVVNGTAYNEQFF; CDR3nt: TGTGCCAGCACCTCTCGGGGGAGATCGGTCGTAAACGGGACAGCCTACAATGAGCAGTTCTTC
v_gene: TRBV6-2/TRBV6-3; abundance: few; j_gene: TRBJ1-2; d_gene: NA; CDR3aa: CASSASSAYTF; CDR3nt: TGTGCCAGCAGTGCGTCGTCAGCCTACACCTTC
v_gene: TRBV7-2; abundance: NA; j_gene: TRBJ1-2; d_gene: NA; CDR3aa: CASSLALDCGYTF; CDR3nt: TGTGCCAGCAGTTTAGCGTTAGACTGTGGCTACACCTTC
v_gene: TRBV6-1; abundance: NA; j_gene: TRBJ1-2; d_gene: TRBD1; CDR3aa: CASSEAGTGLGYTF; CDR3nt: TGTGCCAGCAGTGAAGCAGGGACAGGGCTTGGCTACACCTTC
v_gene: TRBV29-1; abundance: NA; j_gene: TRBJ1-1; d_gene: TRBD1; CDR3aa: CSVEVGTGGFGTEAFF; CDR3nt: TGCAGCGTTGAAGTGGGGACAGGGGGCTTTGGCACTGAAGCTTTCTTT
v_gene: TRBV7-2; abundance: NA; j_gene: TRBJ2-7; d_gene: NA; CDR3aa: CASSPNPGAHLGSEQYF; CDR3nt: TGTGCCAGCAGCCCCAACCCAGGGGCCCACTTAGGTTCCGAGCAGTACTTC
v_gene: TRBV28; abundance: few; j_gene: TRBJ2-5; d_gene: TRBD1; CDR3aa: CASSFTTGTGDQETQYF; CDR3nt: TGTGCCAGCAGTTTTACTACCGGGACAGGCGACCAAGAGACCCAGTACTTC
v_gene: TRBV28; abundance: once; j_gene: TRBJ2-1; d_gene: NA; CDR3aa: CASSSGAGNEQFF; CDR3nt: TGTGCCAGCAGTTCGGGGGCTGGTAATGAGCAGTTCTTC
v_gene: TRBV6-2/TRBV6-3; abundance: NA; j_gene: TRBJ2-5; d_gene: TRBD2; CDR3aa: CASSTLLAGEHQETQYF; CDR3nt: TGTGCCAGCAGTACCCTTCTAGCGGGGGAGCACCAAGAGACCCAGTACTTC
v_gene: TRBV27; abundance: NA; j_gene: TRBJ2-7; d_gene: NA; CDR3aa: CASNGRGMDYEQYF; CDR3nt: TGTGCCAGCAACGGTCGGGGGATGGACTACGAGCAGTACTTC
v_gene: TRBV12-3/TRBV12-4; abundance: many; j_gene: TRBJ2-3; d_gene: NA; CDR3aa: CASSLWGSTDTQYF; CDR3nt: TGTGCCAGCAGTTTATGGGGGAGCACAGATACGCAGTATTTT
v_gene: TRBV28; abundance: NA; j_gene: TRBJ1-1; d_gene: NA; CDR3aa: CASGGQTINTEAFF; CDR3nt: TGTGCCAGCGGTGGGCAGACAATCAACACTGAAGCTTTCTTT
v_gene: TRBV10-3; abundance: NA; j_gene: TRBJ2-3; d_gene: TRBD2; CDR3aa: CAISESGGGASDTQYF; CDR3nt: TGTGCCATCAGTGAGTCGGGCGGGGGGGCTTCAGATACGCAGTATTTT
v_gene: TRBV21-1; abundance: few; j_gene: TRBJ1-5; d_gene: NA; CDR3aa: CASSKAGGQGHNQPQHF; CDR3nt: TGTGCCAGCAGCAAAGCGGGAGGACAGGGACACAATCAGCCCCAGCATTTT
v_gene: TRBV7-2; abundance: few; j_gene: TRBJ2-7; d_gene: NA; CDR3aa: CASSLMATGLSYEQYF; CDR3nt: TGTGCCAGCAGCTTAATGGCGACAGGCCTCTCCTACGAGCAGTACTTC
v_gene: TRBV9; abundance: NA; j_gene: TRBJ2-5; d_gene: NA; CDR3aa: CASSEIGGTKETQYF; CDR3nt: TGTGCCAGCAGTGAAATAGGGGGGACCAAAGAGACCCAGTACTTC
v_gene: TRBV14; abundance: once; j_gene: TRBJ1-5; d_gene: NA; CDR3aa: CASSQGQGRPQHF; CDR3nt: TGTGCCAGCAGCCAAGGTCAGGGGAGGCCCCAGCATTTT
v_gene: TRBV7-2; abundance: NA; j_gene: TRBJ2-7; d_gene: TRBD1; CDR3aa: CASSLKNHRGEGSYEQYF; CDR3nt: TGTGCCAGCAGCTTAAAAAACCACAGGGGAGAAGGCTCCTACGAGCAGTACTTC
v_gene: TRBV25-1; abundance: NA; j_gene: TRBJ2-7; d_gene: NA; CDR3aa: CASSESGLHEQYF; CDR3nt: TGTGCCAGCAGTGAGTCCGGGCTCCACGAGCAGTACTTC
v_gene: TRBV12-3/TRBV12-4; abundance: NA; j_gene: TRBJ2-7; d_gene: NA; CDR3aa: CASSFGTLSEQYF; CDR3nt: TGTGCCAGCAGCTTTGGGACCCTCAGCGAGCAGTACTTC
v_gene: TRBV15; abundance: few; j_gene: TRBJ1-2; d_gene: TRBD1; CDR3aa: CATSRPGQGNYGYTF; CDR3nt: TGTGCCACCAGCAGGCCGGGACAGGGGAACTATGGCTACACCTTC
v_gene: TRBV4-1; abundance: NA; j_gene: TRBJ2-5; d_gene: NA; CDR3aa: CASRQDQRLGETQYF; CDR3nt: TGCGCCAGCAGGCAAGACCAAAGACTGGGAGAGACCCAGTACTTC
v_gene: TRBV4-3; abundance: many; j_gene: TRBJ2-7; d_gene: NA; CDR3aa: CASSQVGSSYEQYF; CDR3nt: TGCGCCAGCAGCCAAGTTGGAAGCTCCTACGAGCAGTACTTC
v_gene: TRBV11-1; abundance: NA; j_gene: TRBJ1-2; d_gene: TRBD1; CDR3aa: CASSHSTGGLYGYTF; CDR3nt: TGTGCCAGCAGCCATTCGACAGGGGGCTTGTATGGCTACACCTTC
v_gene: TRBV9; abundance: NA; j_gene: TRBJ2-5; d_gene: TRBD2; CDR3aa: CASSARLAGGSQETQYF; CDR3nt: TGTGCCAGCAGCGCCAGACTAGCGGGGGGGTCCCAAGAGACCCAGTACTTC
v_gene: TRBV2; abundance: NA; j_gene: TRBJ1-5; d_gene: NA; CDR3aa: CASSDGGQFNQPQHF; CDR3nt: TGTGCCAGCAGCGACGGGGGACAATTCAATCAGCCCCAGCATTTT
v_gene: TRBV6-2/TRBV6-3; abundance: NA; j_gene: TRBJ2-7; d_gene: NA; CDR3aa: CASSYTRGFMDYEQYF; CDR3nt: TGTGCCAGCAGTTACACCAGGGGCTTTATGGACTACGAGCAGTACTTC